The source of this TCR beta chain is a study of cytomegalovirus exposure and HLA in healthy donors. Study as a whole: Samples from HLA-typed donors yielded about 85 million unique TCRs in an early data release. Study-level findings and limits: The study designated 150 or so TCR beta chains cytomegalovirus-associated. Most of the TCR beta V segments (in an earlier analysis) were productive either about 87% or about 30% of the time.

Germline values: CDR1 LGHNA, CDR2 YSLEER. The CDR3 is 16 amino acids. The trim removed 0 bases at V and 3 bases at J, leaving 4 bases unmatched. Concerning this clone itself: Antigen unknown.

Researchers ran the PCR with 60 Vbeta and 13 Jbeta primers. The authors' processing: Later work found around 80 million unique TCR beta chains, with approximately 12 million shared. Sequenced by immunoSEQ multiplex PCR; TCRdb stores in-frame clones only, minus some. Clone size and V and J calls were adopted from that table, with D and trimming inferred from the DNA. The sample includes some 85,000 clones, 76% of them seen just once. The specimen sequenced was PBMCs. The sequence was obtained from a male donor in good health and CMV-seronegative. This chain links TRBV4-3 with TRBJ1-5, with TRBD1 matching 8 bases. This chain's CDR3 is CASSQDRTGFNQPQHF. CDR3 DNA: TGCGCCAGCAGCCAAGATAGGACAGGGTTCAATCAGCCCCAGCATTTT.